The 18 T cell receptor beta chains in this list originate from one sample, sequenced in a study of blood T cell repertoires in COVID-19. TCRdb keeps only in-frame clones here, not all; method: immunoSEQ multiplex PCR. The table has just over 350,000 clones, roughly 90% seen once. Sequencing was carried out using peripheral blood. Source of these receptors: a woman aged 55-75 years with COVID-19, enrolled during active disease.

The gene calls are TRBV27 and TRBJ2-1; 7 positions match TRBD2. CDR3 size: 15 residues. The V and J ends lost 6 bases and 8 bases, in that order; junction bases with no gene match: 13. Germline CDR1 is MNHEY and CDR2 is SMNVEV (reference sequence). In DNA form, the CDR3 reads TGTGCCAGCAGACTCGGCGCTAGCGGAGCTGATGAGCAGTTCTTC. It yields the protein CASRLGASGADEQFF.

This clone appeared once. The chain employs TRBV15 and TRBJ2-2; unclear D gene. CDR1 and CDR2 (germline): LNHNV, YYDKDF (reference sequence). V lost 3 bases, J lost 2 bases, and 13 bases lay in between. This CDR3 region has 16 residues. The CDR3 region has the DNA TGTGCCACCAGCAGCTACAGACGAGTAAACACCGGGGAGCTGTTTTTT. Protein product: CATSSYRRVNTGELFF.

CDR3 protein: CASSFQGGNSPLHF. Here the CDR3 DNA reads TGTGCCAGCAGCTTTCAGGGAGGAAATTCACCCCTCCACTTT. The chain recombines TRBV7-9 with TRBJ1-6, with a weak D call TRBD1 (5 bases). V was pared by 3 bases and J by 7 bases, with 10 bases between. Germline V gene data show CDR1 as SEHNR and CDR2 as FQNEAQ (reference sequence). The CDR3 is 14 residues long.

V usage is TRBV18 and J usage is TRBJ1-1, with D unclear. Trimming pared 6 bases from V and 4 bases from J, leaving 15 bases between. The CDR3 totals 14 residues. Germline V gene sequence: CDR1 KGHSH, CDR2 LQKENI. CDR3 in amino acids: CASSLADRGTEAFF. The CDR3 bases are TGTGCCAGCTCGCTGGCAGACCGGGGCACTGAAGCTTTCTTT.

The chain has TRBV3-1 (or the pseudogene TRBV3-2) and TRBJ2-7, with TRBD1 matching 11 bases. V shed 3 bases and J 6 bases; nucleotides not matched to a gene: 10. CDR3 length: 16 residues. Germline V lookup: CDR1 LGHDT, CDR2 YNNKEL (reference sequence). Here the CDR3 DNA reads TGTGCCAGCAGCCACAGAGGACAGGGGGCCGGTGGCGAGCAGTACTTC. Its protein is CASSHRGQGAGGEQYF.

V usage is TRBV19 and J usage is TRBJ2-7; TRBD2 aligns across 7 bases. Germline values: CDR1 LNHDA, CDR2 SQIVND (reference sequence). V shed 9 bases and J 0 bases; nucleotides not matched to a gene: 11. The CDR3 sequence is 15 residues long. CDR3 nucleotide sequence: TGTGCCAGCAGTGGGGGGGACTTAAGCTCCTACGAGCAGTACTTC. It yields the protein CASSGGDLSSYEQYF.

The chain carries TRBV18 and TRBJ1-2; 7 positions agree with TRBD1. Germline V gene sequence: CDR1 KGHSH, CDR2 LQKENI. The CDR3 is 16 residues long. After removal of 4 bases from V and 8 bases from J, the junction contained 16 bases not matched to a gene. CDR3 region: CASSRTGASGLEGYTF. The CDR3 coding sequence is TGTGCCAGCTCACGGACAGGTGCATCTGGTTTGGAGGGCTACACCTTC.

The genes are TRBV2 and TRBJ1-2, with D uncertain. Trimming took 2 bases from V and 8 from J, leaving 9 bases between them. Germline CDR1 and CDR2: SNHLY and FYNNEI. The CDR3 runs 12 residues. Written as DNA, the CDR3 is TGTGCCAGCAGTGAATACTCTGAGGGCTACACCTTC. Translation: CASSEYSEGYTF.

This chain joins TRBV19 and TRBJ2-7, with D perhaps TRBD1 (6 bases). CDR3 length equals 14 residues. The germline V gene has CDR1 LNHDA and CDR2 SQIVND (reference sequence). V dropped 3 bases and J dropped 2 bases, with 11 bases sitting between them. CDR3 residues: CASSMYTGPYEQYF. The CDR3 DNA follows: TGTGCCAGTAGTATGTATACAGGGCCCTACGAGCAGTACTTC.

In its sample, this clone was seen a few times. CDR3: CASSSDQGRGYTF. DNA of the CDR3: TGTGCCAGCAGCTCTGACCAGGGGCGCGGCTACACCTTC. This chain connects TRBV5-4 to TRBJ1-2, with D tentatively TRBD1 (6 bases). The V and J ends lost 3 bases and 8 bases respectively, with 14 bases between them. CDR1 is SGHNT, CDR2 YYREEE, per germline (reference sequence). The CDR3 consists of 13 residues.

V gene TRBV28 combines with J gene TRBJ1-2, with TRBD1 as a possible D gene (6 bases). CDR3 length equals 16 residues. Between the trimmed V and J ends, which lost 4 bases and 2 bases, there was a span of 17 bases. Germline CDR1 is MDHEN and CDR2 is SYDVKM. CDR3 residues: CASSSHTDGTNYGYTF. The CDR3 coding sequence is TGTGCCAGCAGTTCGCACACGGACGGGACAAACTATGGCTACACCTTC.

The chain recombines TRBV2 with TRBJ1-2, with TRBD1 identical over 8 bases. The CDR3 runs 15 residues. Trimming cost V 6 bases and J 0 bases; bases outside gene matches: 6. Germline V gene sequence: CDR1 SNHLY, CDR2 FYNNEI. CDR3 sequence reads: CASRKDREANYGYTF. The CDR3 DNA is TGTGCCAGCAGGAAGGACAGGGAAGCTAACTATGGCTACACCTTC.

The rearrangement uses TRBV11-2 and TRBJ1-2; D possibly corresponds to TRBD1 (6 bases). Germline V CDR1 and CDR2: SGHAT, FQNNGV. CDR3 length: 13 residues. V was pared by 2 bases and J by 3 bases, with 7 bases between. The CDR3 sequence is CASSLNRDYGYTF. The CDR3 DNA reads as TGTGCCAGCAGCTTAAACAGGGACTATGGCTACACCTTC.

This chain joins TRBV4-1 and TRBJ2-5, with a tentative D call TRBD1 (6 bases). CDR1 is MGHRA and CDR2 is YSYEKL in the germline V gene. This CDR3 spans 19 amino acids. Deletions cut 0 bases from V and 2 bases from J, with 22 bases between. CDR3 sequence: CASSQERDSGTPKQETQYF. The CDR3 bases are TGCGCCAGCAGCCAAGAGCGAGACTCCGGGACACCTAAACAAGAGACCCAGTACTTC.

The V gene is TRBV2, the J gene TRBJ1-2; D is perhaps TRBD1 (6 bases). V lost 8 bases and J lost 2, with 9 bases in between. Per germline, CDR1 SNHLY and CDR2 FYNNEI. The length of the CDR3 is 12 residues. Here the CDR3 DNA reads TGTGCCAGCTCAGGGGAAAACTATGGCTACACCTTC. Translating it yields CASSGENYGYTF.

The gene calls are TRBV7-2 and TRBJ2-5; 8 bases are shared with TRBD2. This CDR3 spans 16 amino acids. Germline CDR1 reads SGHTA; CDR2 reads FQGNSA. Trimming removed 1 base from V and 2 bases from J; junction bases left unmatched: 6. CDR3 sequence reads: CASSLVGTSGQETQYF. CDR3 nucleotide sequence: TGTGCCAGCAGCTTAGTTGGCACTAGCGGACAAGAGACCCAGTACTTC.

This clone was seen a single time. The chain recombines TRBV11-3 with TRBJ2-1; D not certain. The germline V gene encodes CDR1 SGHNT and CDR2 YENEEA. V lost 1 base and J 9 bases, leaving 13 bases between the germline ends. CDR3 length: 14 amino acids. The CDR3 region is CASSLVRGEVEQFF. For the CDR3, the DNA is TGTGCCAGCAGCTTAGTCCGAGGAGAGGTTGAGCAGTTCTTC.

This chain uses TRBV29-1 with TRBJ2-5; 8 positions agree with TRBD1. This CDR3 is built from 14 residues. The germline V gene has CDR1 SQVTM and CDR2 ANQGSEA. The CDR3 sequence is CRAKGGRGQETQYF. The DNA for the CDR3 is TGCAGGGCCAAGGGGGGCAGGGGGCAGGAGACCCAGTACTTC.